The rows below give T cell receptor beta chains drawn from one sample of a study of beta chain features in type 1 diabetes. The data were produced by immunoSEQ multiplex PCR, yet TCRdb's version contains in-frame clones alone and is incomplete. Counted here are more than 150,000 clones, roughly 11% occurring once; the ten biggest clones make up roughly 1.9%. The sample was central memory CD4+ T cells from blood. These receptors came from a young man in good health. Both conserved end residues are part of each CDR3. Fields, in order: clone size, V gene, CDR3 length, D gene, J gene, CDR3 DNA, CDR3 protein. A D gene is named only where the DNA matches it firmly. The listing skips clone size in some rows; elsewhere it reads once, few, many or a size class.

>few|TRBV11-3|12|.|TRBJ2-3
TGTGCCAGCAGCTCCAACACAGATACGCAGTATTTT
CASSSNTDTQYF
>few|TRBV5-1|14|.|TRBJ2-3
TGCGCCAGCAGCTTGAGGGGGTTGCCAGATACGCAGTATTTT
CASSLRGLPDTQYF
>few|TRBV6-5|14|.|TRBJ2-1
TGTGCCAGCAGCGTAATAAGCTCCTACAATGAGCAGTTCTTC
CASSVISSYNEQFF
>.|TRBV6-6|13|.|TRBJ1-1
TGTGCCAGCAGTTACAAGCCCGGCACTGAAGCTTTCTTT
CASSYKPGTEAFF
>few|TRBV10-3|14|.|TRBJ2-7
TGTGCCATCAGGGCGTGGGGACAATTCTACGAGCAGTACTTC
CAIRAWGQFYEQYF
>few|TRBV7-9|14|.|TRBJ1-2
TGTGCCAGCAGCTTAGTGCGAGCGCCCCTTGGCTACACCTTC
CASSLVRAPLGYTF
>few|TRBV27|16|.|TRBJ2-6
TGTGCCAGCAGGAACAGGGTTGCGGTTGGGGCCAACGTCCTGACTTTC
CASRNRVAVGANVLTF
>.|TRBV25-1|16|.|TRBJ2-7
TGTGCCAGCAGTGAGCCGGGGCTAAAGGGGTCCTACGAGCAGTACTTC
CASSEPGLKGSYEQYF
>few|TRBV10-3|11|.|TRBJ1-1
TGTGCCATAGGGAGAATTGGTGAAGCTTTCTTT
CAIGRIGEAFF
>.|TRBV5-4|13|.|TRBJ1-2
TGTGCCAGCTCGACAGATTTCCTTTATGGCTACACCTTC
CASSTDFLYGYTF
>.|TRBV10-3|15|.|TRBJ2-5
TGTGCCATCAGTGAGTCCAACAGCGCTCAAGAGACCCAGTACTTC
CAISESNSAQETQYF
>many|TRBV15|12|.|TRBJ2-7
TGTGCCACCAGCAGGGTGAGGGGGGATAAGTACTTC
CATSRVRGDKYF
>.|TRBV10-3|16|TRBD2|TRBJ2-3
TGTGCCATCAGTGGATACGGGACTAGCGGGATACCTACGCAGTATTTT
CAISGYGTSGIPTQYF
>.|TRBV4-3|14|TRBD2|TRBJ2-4
TGCGCCAGCAGCCGGACGGGGGAGGGGAACATTCAGTACTTC
CASSRTGEGNIQYF
>few|TRBV11-2|11|.|TRBJ2-5
TGTGCCAGCAGCTCCCGTGGGACCCAGTACTTC
CASSSRGTQYF
>many|TRBV28|16|.|TRBJ2-7
TGTGCCAGCAGTCCAAACAGGGCCCGATTACTTTACGAGCAGTACTTC
CASSPNRARLLYEQYF
>many|TRBV7-9|14|.|TRBJ2-3
TGTGCCGGTACGCGGGGATCTAGCACAGATACGCAGTATTTT
CAGTRGSSTDTQYF
>.|TRBV7-2|14|TRBD1|TRBJ2-7
TGTGCCAGCAGCATTACAGGGGGAAGGAACGAGCAGTACTTC
CASSITGGRNEQYF
>few|TRBV10-3|11|.|TRBJ2-2
TGTGCCATCAGAGCCACCGGGGAGCTGTTTTTT
CAIRATGELFF
>few|TRBV5-6|15|TRBD1|TRBJ1-1
TGTGCCAGCAGCCCTAGGGGACAGGTGAACACTGAAGCTTTCTTT
CASSPRGQVNTEAFF
>few|TRBV7-2|14|TRBD1|TRBJ2-7
TGTGCCAGCAGCTCTGGGACAGGGTTCTCCGAGCAGTACTTC
CASSSGTGFSEQYF
>few|TRBV30|13|TRBD1|TRBJ2-2
TGTGCCTGGCGACAGGGGAGGACCGGGGAGCTGTTTTTT
CAWRQGRTGELFF
>few|TRBV9|13|.|TRBJ2-1
TGTGCCAGCCGAGGGACCGAATACAATGAGCAGTTCTTC
CASRGTEYNEQFF
>few|TRBV5-1|14|.|TRBJ2-7
TGCGCCAGCAGCTTGACGATGGTAGACTACGAGCAGTACTTC
CASSLTMVDYEQYF
>many|TRBV5-1|14|TRBD2|TRBJ2-7
TGCGCCAGCACCTTATGGGACCGGGAGGGTGAGCAGTACTTC
CASTLWDREGEQYF
>.|TRBV5-6|15|.|TRBJ1-3
TGTGCCAGCAGCTTGAGTGGGAAGAGTGGAAACACCATATATTTT
CASSLSGKSGNTIYF
>few|TRBV29-1|13|.|TRBJ1-1
TGCAGCGTTCGCAGACAGCCGGACCTTGAAGCTTTCTTT
CSVRRQPDLEAFF
>.|TRBV29-1|11|.|TRBJ1-1
TGCAGCGTCCGCCTGGGGGGGGAAGCTTTCTTT
CSVRLGGEAFF
>.|TRBV5-1|18|TRBD1|TRBJ1-3
TGCGCCAGCAGCTTGAAAGGGACAGGGACCAACTCTGGAAACACCATATATTTT
CASSLKGTGTNSGNTIYF
>few|TRBV2|10|.|TRBJ1-4
TGTGCCAGCAGTGGGGAAAAACTGTTTTTT
CASSGEKLFF
>few|TRBV6-6|11|.|TRBJ1-1
TGTGCCATCCAGGAAGGGCCTGAAGCTTTCTTT
CAIQEGPEAFF
>few|TRBV5-4|16|TRBD1|TRBJ2-2
TGTGCCAGCAGCACGGGACAGGGTAAATCCACCGGGGAGCTGTTTTTT
CASSTGQGKSTGELFF
>few|TRBV13|11|TRBD2|TRBJ2-1
TGTGCCAGCAGTGGACTAGCTTTCTTGTTCTTC
CASSGLAFLFF
>.|TRBV29-1|13|.|TRBJ2-3
TGCAGCGCCCACAGCCCCACGACAGATACGCAGTATTTT
CSAHSPTTDTQYF
>many|TRBV28|14|TRBD1|TRBJ2-7
TGTGCCAGCATCGGACAGGGGGTCTCCTACGAGCAGTACTTC
CASIGQGVSYEQYF
>.|TRBV30|17|.|TRBJ1-5
TGTGCCTGGAGTCCGGGACACCGAACCTTTAGCAATCAGCCCCAGCATTTT
CAWSPGHRTFSNQPQHF
>.|TRBV28|14|.|TRBJ2-2
TGTGCCACGGCAGGGGTACGAGACACCGGGGAGCTGTTTTTT
CATAGVRDTGELFF
>.|TRBV4-3|16|TRBD2|TRBJ2-7
TGCGCCAGCAGCCAAGACGCAACGGGAGGGCCGCGCGAGCAGTACTTC
CASSQDATGGPREQYF
>.|TRBV29-1|13|.|TRBJ1-4
TGCAGCGTTGGTCGTGTCAGTAATGAAAAACTGTTTTTT
CSVGRVSNEKLFF
>.|TRBV9|14|TRBD2|TRBJ2-7
TGTGCCAGCAGCGGGGGACTAGCGGCCTACGAGCAGTACTTC
CASSGGLAAYEQYF
>.|TRBV6-1|14|.|TRBJ1-1
TGTGCCAGCAGTGAAGTGGGCAGGGGTACTGAAGCTTTCTTT
CASSEVGRGTEAFF
>many|TRBV20-1|11|.|TRBJ1-5
TGCAGTGCTAGGGACAATCAGCCCCAGCATTTT
CSARDNQPQHF
>.|TRBV15|16|.|TRBJ2-6
TGTGCCACCAGGGCTCCAGGCGTGTCTGGGGCCAACGTCCTGACTTTC
CATRAPGVSGANVLTF
>once|TRBV5-1|15|TRBD2|TRBJ2-3
TGCGCCAGCAGCTTGGGGGGACTAAGCACAGATACGCAGTATTTT
CASSLGGLSTDTQYF
>few|TRBV18|15|.|TRBJ1-3
TGTGCCAGCTCACAACAAGAAGGCTCTGGAAACACCATATATTTT
CASSQQEGSGNTIYF
>few|TRBV30|13|TRBD1|TRBJ2-7
TGTGCCTGGAGTAGGACAGGGAGCTACGAGCAGTACTTC
CAWSRTGSYEQYF
>.|TRBV18|14|.|TRBJ1-1
TGTGCCAGCTCACCACCGTGGGGGCAGACTGAAGCTTTCTTT
CASSPPWGQTEAFF
>few|TRBV10-3|14|TRBD1|TRBJ2-2
TGTGCCATCAAGACAGGGCCCGAGGGCGGGGAGCTGTTTTTT
CAIKTGPEGGELFF
>few|TRBV5-1|13|.|TRBJ2-5
TGCGCCAGCAGCTTGACAGCTCAAGAGACCCAGTACTTC
CASSLTAQETQYF
>.|TRBV2|14|.|TRBJ2-7
TGTGCCAGCAGTGGGGATCCGGGTTCCTACGAGCAGTACTTC
CASSGDPGSYEQYF
>.|TRBV5-1|15|TRBD2|TRBJ2-3
TGCGCCAGCAGTGACGGGACTAGTTCCGCCGATACGCAGTATTTT
CASSDGTSSADTQYF
>few|TRBV4-2|13|.|TRBJ2-1
TGTGCCAGCAGCCAAGAGTGGCGGAATGAGCAGTTCTTC
CASSQEWRNEQFF
>.|TRBV7-2|11|.|TRBJ2-7
TGTGCCAGCAGCTATAGGTACGAGCAGTACTTC
CASSYRYEQYF
>many|TRBV25-1|14|TRBD1|TRBJ2-3
TGTGCCAGCAGCGTCCACAGGGGAACAGATACGCAGTATTTT
CASSVHRGTDTQYF
>.|TRBV30|11|.|TRBJ1-1
TGTGCCAGTACCCGTAGGACTGAAGCTTTCTTT
CASTRRTEAFF
>few|TRBV4-2|16|.|TRBJ1-4
TGTGCCAGCAGCCACGCCGACAGGACAACTAATGAAAAACTGTTTTTT
CASSHADRTTNEKLFF
>few|TRBV7-2|14|.|TRBJ2-1
TGTGCCAGCAGCTCAGATAGCTCCTACAATGAGCAGTTCTTC
CASSSDSSYNEQFF
>few|TRBV23-1|17|TRBD1|TRBJ2-5
TGCGCCAGCACCAAAGTCAAGCCGGGACAGTTCCAAGAGACCCAGTACTTC
CASTKVKPGQFQETQYF
>.|TRBV6-5|16|.|TRBJ2-7
TGTGCCAGCAGTTACGGTGGCGGAGCGAGGGGCTACGAGCAGTACTTC
CASSYGGGARGYEQYF